This T cell receptor (beta chain) derives from a study of shared clonotypes between healthy human individuals (dated by TCRdb to 2018 to 2020). General notes on the study: Two women and a few men aged 18 to 49 years were included in the cohort. Libraries were prepared and TCR repertoires were sequenced by different laboratories using diverse techniques, in order to increase sequencing depth and limit assay-specific biases. The study deeply sequenced blood TCR repertoires of roughly five healthy adults to estimate repertoire size and the extent of clonotype sharing between individuals. For each donor, CD4 naive and CD4 memory were each given three plates, CD8 naive was given two plates, and CD8 memory was given one plate. Per donor, leukapheresis produced somewhere between about 0.9 and 9.5 billion PBMCs.

Using the deep immunoSEQ assay, multiplex PCR amplified TCR CDR3 regions from genomic DNA. For each cell subset, the extracted genomic DNA was distributed evenly across all wells of several immunoSEQ 96-well plates, and each plate served as one replicate. For sorted subsets, around 200 ng genomic DNA, equal to about 30,000 T cell genomes, was loaded into each replicate PCR. Purified libraries were measured with a Qubit 3.0 fluorometer, size-checked on a Bioanalyzer 2100, and measured again with the KAPA Library Quantification kit. Every immunoSEQ 96-well plate was sequenced on a separate single-read 150-cycle Illumina NextSeq 550 flow cell. Regarding the original processing steps: Because the immunoSEQ output included only junctional sequences and no quality scores, the filtering could not be the same as the filtering used for full-length reads. To assign V/J genes and CDR3, sequences were annotated against IMGT germline references using PyIR, a Python wrapper for IgBLAST v1.9. Any read was removed if the V/J assignment was weak (E-value above 1e-6), the CDR3 was missing, or the read contained stop codons, out-of-frame junctions, or ambiguous translated residues. A V3J clonotype was defined by an identical inferred V gene, J gene, and CDR3 amino acid sequence. Percentage overlap between repertoires was calculated by dividing the number of shared unique clonotypes by the size of the smaller repertoire. Repertoire richness was assessed with RTK rarefaction, the Chao1 estimator, and Recon v2.1 estimates of unobserved clonotypes. Generation probabilities for all TCRbeta clonotypes obtained by the gDNA method from several donors were computed using OLGA. TCRdb's version of the immuneACCESS table is confined to in-frame rearrangements and falls short of the full clone set. An unresolved V gene accounts for under half of the shortfall where checked; the remainder is of unknown origin. That table gives V, J and clone size, and the DNA gave D and trimming. The sample table contains about 2 million clones; only one count was recorded for about 95% of them. Together, the top ten hold roughly 1% of the sample.

V is pruned by 6 bases and J by 5 bases, leaving 8 bases of the junction without a gene match. Its CDR3 holds 14 amino acids, cysteine through phenylalanine. The entry retains the CDR3 DNA only, 42 bases that are in frame from base 1. According to the germline V gene, CDR1 reads ENHRY and CDR2 reads SYGVKD. Here is what the overall study found, with its caveats: Larger estimated clonotype richness was generally found for naive subsets than for memory subsets. Compared with non-shared clonotypes, the clonotypes found in all four sorted-subset donors had higher generation probabilities. The genetic and exposure-history diversity represented was limited by the small number of donors. When several donors were compared, the shared fraction of clonotypes was about 5% for naive CD4, about 4% for naive CD8, 2% to 2.5% for memory CD4, and 0.35% to 0.5% for memory CD8. Even with the large sequencing depth, rarefaction of the sorted-subset datasets indicated that sequencing was incomplete. Based on pairwise subsampling, the degree of clonotype sharing among donors was expected to be affected by sequencing depth. Sampling was limited to blood, and TCR repertoires in tissue likely differ from TCR repertoires in blood.

Worth noting for this clone: The specificity of this receptor is unknown. No base-level quality is on record; no much larger clone is a single base apart.

CD8 naive samples were obtained by positive selection for CCR7 among CD45RO-negative cells, yielding a CD45RA+CCR7+ population from which TemRA cells were excluded. Donors were healthy HIV-negative adults with no recently reported acute infections or vaccinations. Only Caucasian adults living in Nashville, Tennessee, USA were represented among the donors. Blood was obtained by leukapheresis, after which PBMCs were separated by Ficoll-Histopaque density gradient centrifugation and cryopreserved in liquid nitrogen vapor phase. Analytical flow cytometry was used to check the purity and quantity of every magnetically sorted T cell population. Each sorted fraction had its genomic DNA isolated and then quantified by UV absorbance on a Nanodrop 2000c.

The TCR sequence derives from a man aged 18 to 29 in good health. Sequenced: naive CD8+ T cells sorted from blood. The cell subset or site label, read with the paper, signifies: CD45RA+CCR7+. Recombination joined TRBV10-3 with TRBJ2-3, with 7 bases aligning to TRBD2. The CDR3 in this case is CAIRERDLGDTQYF. The nucleotide sequence is TGTGCCATCAGAGAGCGGGACTTAGGAGATACGCAGTATTTT.